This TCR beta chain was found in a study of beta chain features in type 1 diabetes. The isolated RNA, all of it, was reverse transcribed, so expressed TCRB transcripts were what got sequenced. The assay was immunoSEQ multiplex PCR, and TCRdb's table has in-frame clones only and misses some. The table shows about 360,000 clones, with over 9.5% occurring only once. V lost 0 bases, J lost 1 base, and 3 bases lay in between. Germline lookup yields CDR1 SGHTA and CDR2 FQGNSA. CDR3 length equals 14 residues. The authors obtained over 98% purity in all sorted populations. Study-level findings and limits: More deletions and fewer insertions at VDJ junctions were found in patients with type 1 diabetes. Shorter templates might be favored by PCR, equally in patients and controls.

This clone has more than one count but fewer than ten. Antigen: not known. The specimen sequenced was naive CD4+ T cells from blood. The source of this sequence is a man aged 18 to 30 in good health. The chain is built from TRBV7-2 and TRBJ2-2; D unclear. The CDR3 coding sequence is TGTGCCAGCAGCTTAGCGAGGAACACCGGGGAGCTGTTTTTT. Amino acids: CASSLARNTGELFF.